This TCR beta chain was identified during a study of blood T cells in healthy people across ages. CDR1 DFQATT and CDR2 SNEGSKA come from the germline V gene (reference sequence). Trimming removed 6 bases from V and 4 bases from J; junction bases left unmatched: 7. There are 14 residues in the CDR3. As regards this clonotype: Its antigen is not known.

Next came a second PCR, run for about 6 to 11 cycles, which used a sample-barcoded 5' primer along with a J-beta primer mix. With 12 random nucleotides, a template-switch adaptor tagged each individual cDNA molecule. Each CDR3 protein is one row after TCRdb ran MiXCR on the 5' RACE reads. The table shows roughly 1.9 million distinct CDR3 sequences, with about 39% occurring only once. Study-wide results and caveats: Fewer expanded clones and more diversity marked long-lived versus aged donors. The recorded TCR beta diversity per million T cells decreased in a roughly linear manner with age.

The sequence derives from a human donor in good health. The chain is built from TRBV20-1 and TRBJ2-1; 9 bases are a match to TRBD2. The sequenced material came from blood. The CDR3 loop is CSARDSGGYNEQFF. In DNA, the CDR3 is TGCAGTGCGCGAGATAGCGGGGGATACAATGAGCAGTTCTTC.